A single sample is the source of the 13 T cell receptor beta chains below, sequenced in a study of T cells in Graves' hyperthyroidism and ophthalmopathy. Amplification yielded TCR beta CDR3 regions, with RNA transcripts as the source. Using the HTBI primer set, a first-round RT-PCR was run on the TCR CDR3. TCRdb re-called the multiplex PCR reads with MiXCR, one entry per CDR3 protein. The repertoire holds about 640,000 distinct CDR3 sequences, with 20% to 25% as singletons. The specimen sequenced was blood. The receptor source for this set is a man under 40 with Graves' ophthalmopathy.

The chain couples TRBV28 to TRBJ2-1, with TRBD1 matching over 7 bases. This CDR3 region has 14 residues. V was clipped by 7 bases and J by 6 bases; unmatched bases: 9. CDR1 is MDHEN and CDR2 is SYDVKM in the germline V gene. The DNA for the CDR3 is TGTGCCAGCATCGACAGGGCCCTAGGCAATGAGCAGTTCTTC. Amino acid sequence: CASIDRALGNEQFF.

The table lists this clonotype with many counts. The chain has TRBV7-2 and TRBJ2-7; possibly TRBD2 for D (6 bases). The V gene lost 1 base and the J gene lost 3 bases, with 13 bases spanning the gap. Germline V gene lookup returns CDR1 SGHTA and CDR2 FQGNSA. The CDR3 spans 15 residues. The CDR3 is CASSLGRAGGYEQYF. As DNA, the CDR3 is TGTGCCAGCAGCTTAGGCAGGGCCGGGGGCTACGAGCAGTACTTC.

The CDR3 DNA is TGTGCCAGCAGCGGACAGGGATTGAACACTGAAGCTTTCTTT. Its translation: CASSGQGLNTEAFF. The chain is built from TRBV27 and TRBJ1-1; 8 bases agree with TRBD1. The CDR3 has 14 amino acids. CDR1 MNHEY and CDR2 SMNVEV come from the germline V gene (reference sequence). The trim removed 6 bases at V and 0 bases at J, leaving 3 bases unmatched.

The chain joins TRBV24-1 to TRBJ2-1; a weak D match, TRBD2 (7 bases). Germline CDR1 KGHDR, CDR2 SFDVKD. V was shortened by 0 bases and J by 1 base, with 15 bases between the two germline ends. The CDR3 totals 18 residues. The CDR3 region is CATSDLGGAGPSYNEQFF. The CDR3 bases are TGTGCCACCAGTGATTTGGGGGGGGCGGGGCCGTCCTACAATGAGCAGTTCTTC.

This clonotype was observed a few times. The chain recombines TRBV19 with TRBJ1-2; 9 nucleotides agree with TRBD1. Trimming removed 3 bases from V and 4 bases from J; junction bases left unmatched: 3. This CDR3 has 14 residues. Per the germline V gene, CDR1 is LNHDA and CDR2 is SQIVND (reference sequence). For the CDR3, the DNA is TGTGCCAGTAGTATGGACAGGGGTATCTATGGCTACACCTTC. It translates to CASSMDRGIYGYTF.

In this sample, this clonotype turned up a few times. V is TRBV12-3 or TRBV12-4 and J is TRBJ1-2; the D gene is possibly TRBD1 (5 bases). The CDR3 covers 11 residues. The V gene lost 8 bases and the J gene lost 6 bases, with 10 bases spanning the gap. This CDR3 is CASLAGHGYTF. In DNA, the CDR3 is TGTGCCAGCCTTGCGGGGCATGGCTACACCTTC.

The genes are TRBV11-2 and TRBJ2-6; D not resolved. V was trimmed by 1 base and J by 0 bases, leaving 10 bases between them. Per germline, CDR1 SGHAT and CDR2 FQNNGV. The CDR3 runs to 17 residues. The CDR3 DNA reads TGTGCCAGCAGCTTAGTCGCTGCCTTCTCTGGGGCCAACGTCCTGACTTTC. Its translation is CASSLVAAFSGANVLTF.

This clonotype turned up a few times. The V call is TRBV6-5, the J call TRBJ1-4; D may be TRBD1 (6 bases). Per germline, CDR1 MNHEY and CDR2 SVGAGI. The CDR3 is 15 residues long. The V and J ends lost 0 bases and 8 bases respectively, with 13 bases between them. The DNA of the CDR3 is TGTGCCAGCAGTTACTCGAGGGGGGCCGGGGAAAAACTGTTTTTT. Protein sequence: CASSYSRGAGEKLFF.

This clonotype was recorded once. The chain uses TRBV6-2 or TRBV6-3 and TRBJ2-3, with 8 bases identical to TRBD1. The CDR3 runs to 17 residues. V shed 11 bases, J shed 1 base, and the junction held 17 bases outside the gene matches. Germline assignment: CDR1 MNHEY and CDR2 SVGEGT. The CDR3 region is CAAQDRTGRFGTDTQYF. The CDR3 region has the DNA TGTGCCGCCCAAGATAGGACAGGGAGGTTTGGCACAGATACGCAGTATTTT.

This clonotype has only a few counts. This rearrangement joins TRBV19 to TRBJ2-6; D remains unclear. The V gene's germline CDR1 is LNHDA and CDR2 SQIVND (reference sequence). CDR3 length: 15 residues. V was cut by 6 bases and J by 4 bases, with 13 bases left in between. CDR3 amino acids: CASRRNQAGANVLTF. The CDR3 DNA is TGTGCCAGTAGGCGAAACCAGGCGGGGGCCAACGTCCTGACTTTC.

V is TRBV14 and J is TRBJ2-5; no definite D call. The germline V and J ends were trimmed by 3 bases and 1 base, with 12 bases remaining between them. CDR3 size: 15 residues. Germline values: CDR1 SGHDN, CDR2 FVKESK. The CDR3: CASSQPLTFQETQYF. CDR3 nucleotide sequence: TGTGCCAGCAGCCAGCCCTTGACCTTCCAAGAGACCCAGTACTTC. The full variable domain, rest sourced from reference TRBV14 and TRBJ2-5, is EAGVTQFPSHSVIEKGQTVTLRCDPISGHDNLYWYRRVMGKEIKFLLHFVKESKQDESGMPNNRFLAERTGGTYSTLKVQPAELEDSGVYFCASSQPLTFQETQYFGPGTRLLVL.

The J gene is TRBJ2-3, the V gene TRBV27; TRBD2 agrees at 14 bases. This CDR3 is built from 16 residues. Losses at the gene ends were 6 bases for V and 6 bases for J; bases not matched to a gene: 8. Germline-derived CDR1 and CDR2 are MNHEY and SMNVEV (reference sequence). CDR3 amino acids: CASRLGGLAGVDTQYF. The CDR3, as DNA: TGTGCCAGCAGGCTCGGGGGACTAGCGGGAGTGGATACGCAGTATTTT.

The chain uses TRBV10-3 and TRBJ2-1; D possibly corresponds to TRBD2 (6 bases). CDR1 and CDR2 (germline): ENHRY, SYGVKD. CDR3 length: 11 amino acids. Deletions cut 6 bases from V and 7 bases from J, with 7 bases between. CDR3 in amino acids: CAIRRENEQFF. As DNA, the CDR3 is TGTGCCATCAGGCGGGAAAATGAGCAGTTCTTC.